This T cell receptor beta chain derives from a study of cytotoxic CD8 clonotypes in ibrutinib-treated CLL (dated by TCRdb to 2020 to 2022). Describing the broader study: In this cohort, around 15 patients were treatment-naive and approximately ten were relapsed/refractory, while some 17 had unmutated IGHV. On average, each sample yielded around 270,000 productive templates and around 100,000 productive rearrangements. Samples at response were collected after a median of approximately twelve months of treatment, with a range of about 6 to 36 months. Longitudinal samples were obtainable from about 30% of the roughly 90 participants in the trial. Every remission and progressive disease sample was obtained while ibrutinib was still being received by the patients. Cryopreserved peripheral blood mononuclear cells were collected at three points: before therapy, at response, and at either sustained remission or disease progression. Partial responses were observed in about 24 patients and complete responses in 2; after a median follow-up of roughly 72 months, remission was maintained in around 14 patients and progression was observed in roughly twelve.

The germline V gene provides CDR1 SGHRS and CDR2 YFSETQ. Trimming takes 0 bases from V and 2 bases from J, and the germline ends sit 7 bases apart. The cysteine opens and the phenylalanine closes a CDR3 of 14 amino acids. Of all the DNA, just the CDR3 is kept, 42 bases in frame from base 1. Note on this clone: Which antigen it targets is not known. Base qualities were left out, and no much larger clone turns up one base away.

The paper as a whole reports these results and caveats: Baseline clonality exceeded that of age-matched healthy donors and correlated strongly with circulating CD8+ T-cell counts. Sampling times were not matched between patients in sustained remission and patients whose disease was progressing, and lymph node repertoires were not examined. At ibrutinib response clonality went up, during sustained remission it held steady, and at progression it dropped back toward baseline. Public clonotypes were rare and either contracted or stayed stable during treatment, and the rise in clonality at ibrutinib response reflected the expansion of private clonotypes.

The time point label, read with the paper, signifies: more than 10 months on ibrutinib. Roughly 2 micrograms of genomic DNA were extracted from cryopreserved PBMCs for TCR beta library preparation. Longitudinal blood samples from CLL patients on ibrutinib monotherapy were analyzed using high-throughput TCR beta sequencing. Patients were enrolled in a phase 2 open-label single-center ibrutinib monotherapy trial. On a MiSeq, deep resolution sequencing aimed for a depth between 1 in 1 million and 1 in 200,000 T cells, with each clonotype covered 10x on average. The immunoSEQ hsTCRB Kit was used to generate the TCR beta libraries. Per the authors' processing: Data were analyzed with ImmunoSEQ Data Assistant and ImmunoSEQ Analyzer, with V, D and J genes assigned per IMGT definitions. Clonality was computed as one minus normalized Shannon entropy of productive rearrangement frequencies, ranging from 0 to 1. Only overrepresented clonotypes making up at least 0.05% of each patient's repertoire were included in the public clonotype analysis. About a dozen age-matched healthy donor repertoires from immuneACCESS served as clonality controls. Held by TCRdb, this immuneACCESS table contains in-frame sequences only and omits some clones. Under half of the omission traces to an unresolved V gene where checked; the cause of the rest is unknown. The V and J calls and the clone size are those of that table, but D and trimming were determined from the DNA. The sample yields about 160,000 clones; over 65% were counted once. Roughly 2% of the sample rests with the top ten.

The sequence was obtained from a human donor with chronic lymphocytic leukemia. The material was PBMCs, obtained after 12 months of ibrutinib treatment. The sequence links TRBV5-1 to TRBJ2-3; a confident D gene designation cannot be given. The CDR3: CASSLASNTDTQYF. The DNA sequence follows: TGCGCCAGCAGCTTGGCCTCCAACACAGATACGCAGTATTTT.